This T cell receptor (beta chain) appears in the sequencing data of a study of T cell responses to AZD1222 COVID-19 vaccine. Overall study results and limits: It was only after the peak T cell response that any repertoires were sampled. When two AZD1222 doses had been given, Spike-specific TCR breadth and depth rose.

Sequenced by immunoSEQ multiplex PCR; TCRdb stores in-frame clones only, minus some. The data show roughly 120,000 clones, with more than 80% seen just once and around 4.4% held by the top ten. With respect to this clone: The antigen is unknown.

V was trimmed by 2 bases and J by 5 bases, leaving 6 bases between them. This CDR3 has 12 amino acids. Germline V lookup: CDR1 MDHEN, CDR2 SYDVKM. The sequence was obtained from an adult who received the AZD1222 COVID-19 vaccine. The rearrangement links TRBV28 to TRBJ1-1, with D tentatively TRBD1 (5 bases). The input for sequencing was peripheral blood, taken 28 days after the second AZD1222 dose. In DNA, the CDR3 is TGTGCCAGCAGTTTAAGGGGAACTGAAGCTTTCTTT. This translates into CASSLRGTEAFF.